This section outlines one TCR beta chain sequence together with its context. Its antigen is unidentified. Trimming took off 2 bases at V and 7 bases at J, with 9 bases between the two ends. The CDR3 has 13 residues. Germline CDR1 and CDR2: SNHLY and FYNNEI. The data were obtained in a study of T cell responses to AZD1222 COVID-19 vaccine. Produced via immunoSEQ multiplex PCR; TCRdb's table is partial and in-frame only. The table includes 120,000 or so clones, around nine tenths detected once. Whole-study findings and limits: The sample set comprised mostly white British donors with more females, and clonal diversity was possibly underestimated.

The sample in question was peripheral blood, obtained on day 0 of AZD1222 vaccination. V usage is TRBV2 and J usage is TRBJ1-5, with D uncertain. The sequence derives from an adult in good health. The CDR3 reads CASSENVLQPQHF. As DNA, the CDR3 is TGTGCCAGCAGTGAAAATGTCCTCCAGCCCCAGCATTTT.